The source of this T cell receptor beta chain is a study of follicular helper T cells after annual influenza vaccination. The overall study: Across the 2013-2014, 2014-2015 and 2015-2016 vaccination seasons, some subjects were resampled.

Profiled with immunoSEQ multiplex PCR; TCRdb holds only in-frame clones, not every one. The profile covers about 13,000 clones, with around 82% appearing a single time and roughly 0.45% taken by the ten largest. Germline V gene sequence: CDR1 SGHTA, CDR2 FQGNSA. Trimming took 3 bases from V and 2 from J, leaving 13 bases between them. This CDR3 comprises 16 residues. Documented time point: 2014-2015 season, pre-vaccination. Adults received seasonal inactivated influenza vaccine, with sorted blood CD4 subsets sequenced before and after. Sequenced material: CXCR5- memory CD4+ T cells sorted from blood, taken on the day of influenza vaccination. The sequence was obtained from an adult who received the influenza vaccine. The chain combines TRBV7-2 with TRBJ1-4, with D maybe TRBD1 (6 bases). In DNA, the CDR3 is TGTGCCAGCAGCTTCCCCACAGGGCTCACTAATGAAAAACTGTTTTTT. Its protein product is CASSFPTGLTNEKLFF.